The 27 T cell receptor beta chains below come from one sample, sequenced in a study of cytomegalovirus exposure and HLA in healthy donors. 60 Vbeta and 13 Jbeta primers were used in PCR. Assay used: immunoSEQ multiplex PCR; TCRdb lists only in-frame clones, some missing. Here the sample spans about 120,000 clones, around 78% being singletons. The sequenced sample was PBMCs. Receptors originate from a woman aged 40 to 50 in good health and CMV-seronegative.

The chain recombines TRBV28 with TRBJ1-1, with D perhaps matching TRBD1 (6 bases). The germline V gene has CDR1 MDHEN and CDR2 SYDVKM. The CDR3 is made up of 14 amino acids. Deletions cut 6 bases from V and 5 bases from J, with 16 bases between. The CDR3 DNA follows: TGTGCCAGCAGGCAGATACAGGGTTGGACTGAAGCTTTCTTT. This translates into CASRQIQGWTEAFF.

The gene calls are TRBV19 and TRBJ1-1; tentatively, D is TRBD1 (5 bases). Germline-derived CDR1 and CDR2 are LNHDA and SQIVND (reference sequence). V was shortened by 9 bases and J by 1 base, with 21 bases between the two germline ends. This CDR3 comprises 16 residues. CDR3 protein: CASRTQGSYRNTEAFF. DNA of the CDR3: TGTGCCAGCAGAACCCAGGGTTCTTATCGGAACACTGAAGCTTTCTTT.

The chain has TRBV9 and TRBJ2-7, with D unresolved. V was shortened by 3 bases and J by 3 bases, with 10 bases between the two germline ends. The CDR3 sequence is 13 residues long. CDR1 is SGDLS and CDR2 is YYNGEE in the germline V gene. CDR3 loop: CASSAPRFYEQYF. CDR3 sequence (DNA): TGTGCCAGCAGCGCCCCGAGGTTCTACGAGCAGTACTTC.

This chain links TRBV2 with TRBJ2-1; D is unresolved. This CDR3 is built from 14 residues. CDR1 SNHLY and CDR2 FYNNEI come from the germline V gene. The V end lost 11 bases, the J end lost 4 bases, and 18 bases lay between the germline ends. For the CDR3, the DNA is TGTGCCTGCCGCTTTGCTTCTCAGTACAATGAGCAGTTCTTC. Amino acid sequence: CACRFASQYNEQFF.

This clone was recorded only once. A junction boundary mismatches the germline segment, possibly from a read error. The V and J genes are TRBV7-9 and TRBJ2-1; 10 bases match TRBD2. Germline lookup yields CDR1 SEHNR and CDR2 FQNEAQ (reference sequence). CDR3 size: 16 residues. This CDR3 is CSSSLRTSGSYNEQFF. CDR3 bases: TGTTCCAGCAGCTTAAGGACTAGCGGTTCCTACAATGAGCAGTTCTTC.

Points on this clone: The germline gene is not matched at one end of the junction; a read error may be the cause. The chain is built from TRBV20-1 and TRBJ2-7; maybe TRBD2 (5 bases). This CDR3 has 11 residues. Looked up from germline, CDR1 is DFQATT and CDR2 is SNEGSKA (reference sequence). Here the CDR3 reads CSARGSGEQHF. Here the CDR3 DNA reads TGCAGTGCTAGAGGCAGCGGCGAGCAGCACTTC.

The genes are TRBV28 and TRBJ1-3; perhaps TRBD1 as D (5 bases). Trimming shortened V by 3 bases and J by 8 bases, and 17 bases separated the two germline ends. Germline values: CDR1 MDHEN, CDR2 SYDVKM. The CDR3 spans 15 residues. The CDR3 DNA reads TGTGCCAGCAGTTTCGGGTGGGGCGCAAAGGACACCATATATTTT. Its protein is CASSFGWGAKDTIYF.

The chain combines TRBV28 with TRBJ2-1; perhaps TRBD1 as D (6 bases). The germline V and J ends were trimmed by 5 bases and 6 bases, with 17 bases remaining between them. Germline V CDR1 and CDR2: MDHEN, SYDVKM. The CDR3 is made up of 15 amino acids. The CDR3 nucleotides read TGTGCCAGCAGTCCCCTTCAGGGGAACAGCAATGAGCAGTTCTTC. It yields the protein CASSPLQGNSNEQFF.

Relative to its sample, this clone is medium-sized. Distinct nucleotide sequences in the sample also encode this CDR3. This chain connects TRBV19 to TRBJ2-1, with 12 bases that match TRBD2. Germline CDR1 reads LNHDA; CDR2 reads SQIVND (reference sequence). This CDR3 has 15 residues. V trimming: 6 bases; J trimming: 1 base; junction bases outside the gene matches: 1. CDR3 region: CASSLAGGSYNEQFF. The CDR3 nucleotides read TGTGCCAGTAGCCTAGCGGGAGGGTCCTACAATGAGCAGTTCTTC. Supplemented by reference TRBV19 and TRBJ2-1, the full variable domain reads DGGITQSPKYLFRKEGQNVTLSCEQNLNHDAMYWYRQDPGQGLRLIYYSQIVNDFQKGDIAEGYSVSREKKESFPLTVTSAQKNPTAFYLCASSLAGGSYNEQFFGPGTRLTVL.

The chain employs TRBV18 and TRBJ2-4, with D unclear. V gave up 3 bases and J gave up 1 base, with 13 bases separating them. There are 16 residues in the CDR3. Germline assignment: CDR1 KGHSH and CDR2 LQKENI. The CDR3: CASSPEYEEAKNIQYF. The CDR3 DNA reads TGTGCCAGCTCACCGGAGTATGAAGAGGCCAAAAACATTCAGTACTTC.

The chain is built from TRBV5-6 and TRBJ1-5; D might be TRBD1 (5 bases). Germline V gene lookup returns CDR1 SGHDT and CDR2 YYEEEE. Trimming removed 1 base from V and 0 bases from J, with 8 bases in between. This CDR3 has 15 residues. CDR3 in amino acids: CASSLTGYSNQPQHF. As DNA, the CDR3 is TGTGCCAGCAGCTTGACAGGCTATAGCAATCAGCCCCAGCATTTT.

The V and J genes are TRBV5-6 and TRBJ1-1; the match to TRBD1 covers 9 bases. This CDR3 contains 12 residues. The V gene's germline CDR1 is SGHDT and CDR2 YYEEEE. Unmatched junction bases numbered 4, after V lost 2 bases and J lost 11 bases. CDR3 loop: CASSFYRGLAFF. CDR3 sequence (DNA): TGTGCCAGCAGCTTTTACAGGGGGCTGGCTTTCTTT.

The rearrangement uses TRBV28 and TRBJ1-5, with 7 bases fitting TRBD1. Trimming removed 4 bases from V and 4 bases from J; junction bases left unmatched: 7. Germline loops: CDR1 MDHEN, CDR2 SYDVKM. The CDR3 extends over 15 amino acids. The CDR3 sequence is CASSSTRQGNQPQHF. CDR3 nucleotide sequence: TGTGCCAGCAGTTCCACCCGACAGGGAAATCAGCCCCAGCATTTT.

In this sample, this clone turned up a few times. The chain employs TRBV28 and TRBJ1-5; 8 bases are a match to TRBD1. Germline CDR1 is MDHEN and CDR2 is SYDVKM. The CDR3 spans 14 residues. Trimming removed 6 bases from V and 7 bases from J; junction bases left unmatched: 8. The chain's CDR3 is CASSTDREGQPQHF. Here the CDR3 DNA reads TGTGCCAGCAGCACGGACAGGGAAGGACAGCCCCAGCATTTT.

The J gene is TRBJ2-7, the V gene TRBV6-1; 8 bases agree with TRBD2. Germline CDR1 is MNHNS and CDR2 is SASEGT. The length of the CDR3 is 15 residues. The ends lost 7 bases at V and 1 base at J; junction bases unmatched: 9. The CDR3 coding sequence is TGTGCCAGCATAGAAGCCGCGGGAGGTTCCTACGAGCAGTACTTC. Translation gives CASIEAAGGSYEQYF.

The CDR3 loop is CASSLLEGAEGYTF. CDR3 coding DNA: TGTGCCAGCAGTTTACTGGAGGGAGCGGAGGGCTACACCTTC. The chain carries TRBV28 and TRBJ1-2; D not resolved. Germline loops: CDR1 MDHEN, CDR2 SYDVKM. The CDR3 is made up of 14 amino acids. The V gene lost 2 bases and the J gene lost 8 bases, with 15 bases spanning the gap.

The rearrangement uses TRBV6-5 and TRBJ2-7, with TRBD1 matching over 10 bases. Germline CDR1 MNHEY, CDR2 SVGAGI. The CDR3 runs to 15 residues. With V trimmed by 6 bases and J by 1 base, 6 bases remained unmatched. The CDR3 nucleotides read TGTGCCAGCAGACCCGGACAGGGGGGTTCCTACGAGCAGTACTTC. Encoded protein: CASRPGQGGSYEQYF.

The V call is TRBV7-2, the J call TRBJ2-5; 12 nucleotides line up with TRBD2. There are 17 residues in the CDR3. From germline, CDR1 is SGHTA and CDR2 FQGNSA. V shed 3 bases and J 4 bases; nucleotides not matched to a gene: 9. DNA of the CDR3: TGTGCCAGCAGCTTCGCTAGCGGGAGGGTTTGGGTAGAGACCCAGTACTTC. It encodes CASSFASGRVWVETQYF.

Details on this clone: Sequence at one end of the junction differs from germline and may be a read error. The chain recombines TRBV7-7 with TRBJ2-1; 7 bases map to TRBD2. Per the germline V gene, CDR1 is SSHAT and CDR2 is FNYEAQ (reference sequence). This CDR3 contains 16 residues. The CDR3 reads CASSLLCRREYNEQFF. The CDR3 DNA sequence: TGTGCTAGCAGCTTATTGTGTCGGCGGGAGTACAATGAGCAGTTCTTC.

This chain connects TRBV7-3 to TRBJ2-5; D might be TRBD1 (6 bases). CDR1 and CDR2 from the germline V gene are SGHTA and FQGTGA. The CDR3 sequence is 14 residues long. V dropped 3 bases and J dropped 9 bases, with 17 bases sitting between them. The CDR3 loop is CASSLQGPQGAQYF. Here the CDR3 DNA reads TGTGCCAGCAGCTTGCAGGGGCCCCAAGGGGCCCAGTACTTC.

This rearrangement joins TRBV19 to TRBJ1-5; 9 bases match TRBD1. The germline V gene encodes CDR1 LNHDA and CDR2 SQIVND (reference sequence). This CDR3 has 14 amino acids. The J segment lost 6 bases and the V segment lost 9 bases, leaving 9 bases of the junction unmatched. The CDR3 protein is CASQDRGILQPQHF. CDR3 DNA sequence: TGTGCCAGCCAGGACAGGGGAATACTTCAGCCCCAGCATTTT.

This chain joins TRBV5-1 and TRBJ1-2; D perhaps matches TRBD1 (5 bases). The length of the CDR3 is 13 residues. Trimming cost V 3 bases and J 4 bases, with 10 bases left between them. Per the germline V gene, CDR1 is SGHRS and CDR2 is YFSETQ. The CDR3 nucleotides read TGCGCCAGCAGCTCCGGGGGGGGCTATGGCTACACCTTC. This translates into CASSSGGGYGYTF.

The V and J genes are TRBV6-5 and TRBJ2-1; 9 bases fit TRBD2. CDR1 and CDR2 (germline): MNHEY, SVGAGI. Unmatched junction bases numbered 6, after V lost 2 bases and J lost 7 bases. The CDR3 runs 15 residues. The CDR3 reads CASSYGGGVKNEQFF. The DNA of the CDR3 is TGTGCCAGCAGTTACGGCGGGGGGGTGAAAAATGAGCAGTTCTTC.

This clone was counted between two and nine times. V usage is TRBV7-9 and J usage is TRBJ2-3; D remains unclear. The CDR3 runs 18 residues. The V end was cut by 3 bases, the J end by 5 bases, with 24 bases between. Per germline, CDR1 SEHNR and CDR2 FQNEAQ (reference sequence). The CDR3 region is CASSLGGGEFTVGDTQYF. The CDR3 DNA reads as TGTGCCAGCAGCTTGGGTGGCGGCGAGTTTACGGTAGGAGATACGCAGTATTTT.

In DNA, the CDR3 is TGTGCCAGCAGCCTCGACCGGACTAGTTGGGTCGGGGAGCTGTTTTTT. Amino acid sequence: CASSLDRTSWVGELFF. This chain connects TRBV28 to TRBJ2-2; 7 bases agree with TRBD2. V shed 6 bases and J 7 bases; nucleotides not matched to a gene: 14. The CDR3 has 16 residues. Germline CDR1 is MDHEN and CDR2 is SYDVKM. Full variable domain (remainder filled in from reference TRBV28 and TRBJ2-2): DVKVTQSSRYLVKRTGEKVFLECVQDMDHENMFWYRQDPGLGLRLIYFSYDVKMKEKGDIPEGYSVSREKKERFSLILESASTNQTSMYLCASSLDRTSWVGELFFGEGSRLTVL.

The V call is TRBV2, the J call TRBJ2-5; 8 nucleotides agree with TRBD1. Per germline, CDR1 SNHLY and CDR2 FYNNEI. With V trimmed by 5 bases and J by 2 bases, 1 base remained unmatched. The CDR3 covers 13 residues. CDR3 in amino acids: CASSYRGQETQYF. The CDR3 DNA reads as TGTGCCAGCAGTTACAGGGGGCAAGAGACCCAGTACTTC.

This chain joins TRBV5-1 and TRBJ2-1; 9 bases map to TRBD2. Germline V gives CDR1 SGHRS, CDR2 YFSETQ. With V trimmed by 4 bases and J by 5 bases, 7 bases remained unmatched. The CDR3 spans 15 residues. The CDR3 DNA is TGCGCCAGCAGCAGGGGACTAGCACTAGACAATGAGCAGTTCTTC. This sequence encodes CASSRGLALDNEQFF. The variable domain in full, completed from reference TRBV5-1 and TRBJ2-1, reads KAGVTQTPRYLIKTRGQQVTLSCSPISGHRSVSWYQQTPGQGLQFLFEYFSETQRNKGNFPGRFSGRQFSNSRSEMNVSTLELGDSALYLCASSRGLALDNEQFFGPGTRLTVL.